These T cell receptor beta chains were read from a single sample in a study of shared clonotypes between healthy human individuals. Profiling relied on immunoSEQ multiplex PCR, and the TCRdb table lists in-frame clones only, not all of them. This sample has roughly 770,000 clones; about 96% occur once, and the top ten carry under 0.3%. The sample consisted of naive CD8+ T cells sorted from blood. The receptors come from a man in his thirties or forties in good health. CDR3s include the opening cysteine and the closing phenylalanine or tryptophan. Each record gives: V gene, clone size, D gene, J gene, CDR3 protein, CDR3 DNA. D genes are given only for firm matches. Clone size, where shown, is once, few, many, or a class for clones that have expanded.

v_call: TRBV28; clone_size: NA; d_call: NA; j_call: TRBJ2-1; cdr3_aa: CASGSGGLTYNEQFF; cdr3_nt: TGTGCCAGCGGCTCTGGCGGACTTACCTACAATGAGCAGTTCTTC
v_call: TRBV28; clone_size: NA; d_call: NA; j_call: TRBJ2-1; cdr3_aa: CASSFRQKQFF; cdr3_nt: TGTGCCAGCAGTTTTCGACAGAAGCAGTTCTTC
v_call: TRBV14; clone_size: NA; d_call: TRBD2; j_call: TRBJ2-1; cdr3_aa: CASSQLGGFQEFF; cdr3_nt: TGTGCCAGCAGCCAACTGGGAGGGTTTCAGGAGTTCTTC
v_call: TRBV6-6; clone_size: once; d_call: TRBD2; j_call: TRBJ2-1; cdr3_aa: CASSTGLAGAVEQFF; cdr3_nt: TGTGCCAGCAGTACCGGACTAGCGGGAGCCGTTGAGCAGTTCTTC
v_call: TRBV7-2; clone_size: NA; d_call: TRBD1; j_call: TRBJ2-5; cdr3_aa: CASSPGQLEPYF; cdr3_nt: TGTGCCAGCAGCCCGGGACAGCTAGAGCCGTACTTC
v_call: TRBV5-1; clone_size: NA; d_call: NA; j_call: TRBJ1-2; cdr3_aa: CASSLAVREYGYTF; cdr3_nt: TGCGCCAGCAGCTTGGCCGTTCGGGAATATGGCTACACCTTC
v_call: TRBV9; clone_size: NA; d_call: TRBD1; j_call: TRBJ2-5; cdr3_aa: CASSAPDRGVLETQYF; cdr3_nt: TGTGCCAGCAGCGCCCCCGACAGGGGGGTTTTAGAGACCCAGTACTTC
v_call: TRBV6-6; clone_size: few; d_call: NA; j_call: TRBJ2-7; cdr3_aa: CASTDPRTYEQYF; cdr3_nt: TGTGCCAGCACCGATCCCCGGACGTACGAGCAGTACTTC
v_call: TRBV19; clone_size: NA; d_call: TRBD1; j_call: TRBJ1-5; cdr3_aa: CASSIATGGGQPQHF; cdr3_nt: TGTGCCAGTAGTATAGCTACAGGGGGCGGTCAGCCCCAGCATTTT
v_call: TRBV7-9; clone_size: NA; d_call: NA; j_call: TRBJ1-2; cdr3_aa: CASSLGANYGYTF; cdr3_nt: TGTGCCAGCAGCTTGGGAGCTAACTATGGCTACACCTTC
v_call: TRBV28; clone_size: NA; d_call: TRBD1; j_call: TRBJ2-7; cdr3_aa: CASINSGTGDSEQYF; cdr3_nt: TGTGCCAGCATCAATTCCGGGACAGGGGATTCCGAGCAGTACTTC
v_call: TRBV27; clone_size: NA; d_call: TRBD2; j_call: TRBJ2-7; cdr3_aa: CASSLRLAGYEQYF; cdr3_nt: TGTGCCAGCAGTTTAAGACTAGCGGGTTACGAGCAGTACTTC
v_call: TRBV9; clone_size: NA; d_call: TRBD1; j_call: TRBJ2-5; cdr3_aa: CASSTGTGSETQYF; cdr3_nt: TGTGCCAGCAGCACCGGGACAGGGAGTGAGACCCAGTACTTC
v_call: TRBV11-3; clone_size: NA; d_call: NA; j_call: TRBJ2-7; cdr3_aa: CASSLATDYEQYF; cdr3_nt: TGTGCCAGCAGCTTGGCTACAGACTACGAGCAGTACTTC
v_call: TRBV27; clone_size: once; d_call: NA; j_call: TRBJ2-2; cdr3_aa: CASSQGSRTGELFF; cdr3_nt: TGTGCCAGCAGTCAGGGATCGAGGACCGGGGAGCTGTTTTTT
v_call: TRBV21-1; clone_size: NA; d_call: NA; j_call: TRBJ1-1; cdr3_aa: CASKPCCHWNTEAFF; cdr3_nt: TGTGCCAGCAAACCCTGTTGCCATTGGAACACTGAAGCTTTCTTT
v_call: TRBV7-2; clone_size: NA; d_call: NA; j_call: TRBJ1-5; cdr3_aa: CASSVGRNQPQHF; cdr3_nt: TGTGCCAGCAGCGTCGGGAGGAATCAGCCCCAGCATTTT
v_call: TRBV7-6; clone_size: NA; d_call: TRBD1; j_call: TRBJ2-7; cdr3_aa: CASSFRDRGSEQYF; cdr3_nt: TGTGCCAGCAGCTTCCGGGACAGGGGTTCCGAGCAGTACTTC
v_call: TRBV7-8; clone_size: NA; d_call: TRBD2; j_call: TRBJ2-5; cdr3_aa: CASSQRLAGAIRSQYF; cdr3_nt: TGTGCCAGCAGCCAGAGACTAGCGGGTGCCATTAGGTCCCAGTACTTC
v_call: TRBV13; clone_size: NA; d_call: NA; j_call: TRBJ2-7; cdr3_aa: CASSSQGLAYEQYF; cdr3_nt: TGTGCCAGCAGCTCTCAGGGGTTAGCCTACGAGCAGTACTTC
v_call: TRBV29-1; clone_size: NA; d_call: TRBD2; j_call: TRBJ2-2; cdr3_aa: CSVEDWLAGGTGELFF; cdr3_nt: TGCAGCGTTGAAGACTGGCTAGCGGGAGGCACCGGGGAGCTGTTTTTT
v_call: TRBV29-1; clone_size: NA; d_call: NA; j_call: TRBJ1-2; cdr3_aa: CSAETGYGYTF; cdr3_nt: TGCAGCGCTGAGACCGGCTATGGCTACACCTTC
v_call: TRBV9; clone_size: NA; d_call: NA; j_call: TRBJ2-7; cdr3_aa: CASSVRDRGNEQYF; cdr3_nt: TGTGCCAGCAGCGTCCGGGATCGGGGGAACGAGCAGTACTTC
v_call: TRBV28; clone_size: NA; d_call: TRBD2; j_call: TRBJ2-7; cdr3_aa: CASSPSGTYEQYF; cdr3_nt: TGTGCCAGCAGTCCTAGCGGAACCTACGAGCAGTACTTC
v_call: TRBV5-1; clone_size: NA; d_call: TRBD2; j_call: TRBJ2-7; cdr3_aa: CASSQSVAGAYEQYF; cdr3_nt: TGCGCCAGCAGTCAAAGCGTAGCGGGGGCCTACGAGCAGTACTTC
v_call: TRBV27; clone_size: once; d_call: NA; j_call: TRBJ2-1; cdr3_aa: CASSLSSPLYNEQFF; cdr3_nt: TGTGCCAGCAGTTTATCCAGCCCTCTCTACAATGAGCAGTTCTTC
v_call: TRBV7-9; clone_size: once; d_call: NA; j_call: TRBJ2-1; cdr3_aa: CASSTGLEYNEQFF; cdr3_nt: TGTGCCAGCAGCACAGGACTCGAATACAATGAGCAGTTCTTC
v_call: TRBV5-1; clone_size: NA; d_call: TRBD1; j_call: TRBJ2-3; cdr3_aa: CASSSGQADTQYF; cdr3_nt: TGCGCCAGCAGCTCGGGACAGGCGGATACGCAGTATTTT
v_call: TRBV27; clone_size: NA; d_call: TRBD2; j_call: TRBJ2-3; cdr3_aa: CASSTTRMSRLAGAIDTQYF; cdr3_nt: TGTGCCAGCAGCACCACCCGGATGTCTAGGCTAGCGGGAGCTATAGATACGCAGTATTTT
v_call: TRBV2; clone_size: NA; d_call: NA; j_call: TRBJ2-7; cdr3_aa: CASSGGPDEEQYF; cdr3_nt: TGTGCCAGCAGCGGAGGACCGGACGAAGAGCAGTACTTC
v_call: TRBV7-3; clone_size: NA; d_call: TRBD2; j_call: TRBJ2-1; cdr3_aa: CASSSGLAGEGEQFF; cdr3_nt: TGTGCCAGCAGCTCGGGACTAGCGGGAGAGGGTGAGCAGTTCTTC
v_call: TRBV13; clone_size: NA; d_call: TRBD2; j_call: TRBJ2-4; cdr3_aa: CASSLGGGRGKNIQYF; cdr3_nt: TGTGCCAGCAGCTTAGGCGGCGGGAGGGGCAAAAACATTCAGTACTTC
v_call: TRBV9; clone_size: NA; d_call: TRBD1; j_call: TRBJ2-7; cdr3_aa: CASSPRTGTSGHPYEQYF; cdr3_nt: TGTGCCAGCAGCCCGCGGACAGGGACCAGCGGGCATCCCTACGAGCAGTACTTC
v_call: TRBV2; clone_size: NA; d_call: TRBD1; j_call: TRBJ2-7; cdr3_aa: CASTTGAYEQYF; cdr3_nt: TGTGCCAGCACAACAGGGGCCTACGAGCAGTACTTC
v_call: TRBV18; clone_size: NA; d_call: TRBD2; j_call: TRBJ2-5; cdr3_aa: CASSPSASGSETQYF; cdr3_nt: TGTGCCAGCTCACCATCTGCTAGCGGGAGTGAGACCCAGTACTTC
v_call: TRBV5-8; clone_size: once; d_call: NA; j_call: TRBJ2-7; cdr3_aa: CASSLAFAVSSYEQYF; cdr3_nt: TGTGCCAGCAGCTTGGCCTTCGCCGTAAGCTCCTACGAGCAGTACTTC
v_call: TRBV11-2; clone_size: NA; d_call: NA; j_call: TRBJ2-1; cdr3_aa: CASSLVLAGYNEQFF; cdr3_nt: TGTGCCAGCAGCTTAGTGCTAGCCGGCTACAATGAGCAGTTCTTC
v_call: TRBV7-9; clone_size: once; d_call: TRBD1; j_call: TRBJ1-4; cdr3_aa: CASSSRDRANEKLFF; cdr3_nt: TGTGCCAGCAGCTCAAGGGACAGGGCTAATGAAAAACTGTTTTTT
v_call: TRBV15; clone_size: NA; d_call: TRBD1; j_call: TRBJ1-5; cdr3_aa: CATSSGGGPSNQPQHF; cdr3_nt: TGTGCCACCAGCAGCGGAGGGGGCCCGAGCAATCAGCCCCAGCATTTT
v_call: TRBV5-1; clone_size: NA; d_call: NA; j_call: TRBJ2-2; cdr3_aa: CASSLAGANTGELFF; cdr3_nt: TGCGCCAGCAGCTTGGCGGGTGCGAACACCGGGGAGCTGTTTTTT
v_call: TRBV9; clone_size: NA; d_call: NA; j_call: TRBJ2-7; cdr3_aa: CASNEDGIFTYEQYF; cdr3_nt: TGTGCCAGCAATGAGGACGGGATCTTTACGTACGAGCAGTACTTC
v_call: TRBV6-5; clone_size: NA; d_call: TRBD1; j_call: TRBJ2-2; cdr3_aa: CASSYGQGSTGELFF; cdr3_nt: TGTGCCAGCAGTTACGGACAGGGTTCCACCGGGGAGCTGTTTTTT
v_call: TRBV27; clone_size: few; d_call: TRBD2; j_call: TRBJ2-1; cdr3_aa: CATTSGTSNEQFF; cdr3_nt: TGTGCCACCACTAGCGGGACCTCCAATGAGCAGTTCTTC